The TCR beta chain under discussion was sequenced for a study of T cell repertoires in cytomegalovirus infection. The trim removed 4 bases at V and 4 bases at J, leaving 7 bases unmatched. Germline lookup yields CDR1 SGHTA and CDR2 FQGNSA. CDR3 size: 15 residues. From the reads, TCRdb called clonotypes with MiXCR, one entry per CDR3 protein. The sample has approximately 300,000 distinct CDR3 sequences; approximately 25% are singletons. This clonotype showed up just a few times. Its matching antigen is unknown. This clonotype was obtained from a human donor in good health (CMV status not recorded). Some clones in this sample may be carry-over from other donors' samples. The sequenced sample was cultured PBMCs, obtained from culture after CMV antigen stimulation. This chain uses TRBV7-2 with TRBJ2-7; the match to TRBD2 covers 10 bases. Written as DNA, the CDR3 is TGTGCCAGCAGCTCGGGAAGCGGGAGGGGGTACGAGCAGTACTTC. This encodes CASSSGSGRGYEQYF.